The 18 T cell receptor beta chains below come from one sample, sequenced in a study of response to subunit inactivated influenza vaccine. TCRdb reanalysed the RT-PCR reads using MiXCR and keeps one entry per CDR3 protein. The sample has about 780,000 distinct CDR3 sequences; less than 20% are singletons. The sample consisted of PBMCs from blood, taken about 5 days after vaccination. The receptors come from a man aged 50 to 60 who received an inactivated influenza vaccine.

The rearrangement links TRBV29-1 to TRBJ1-4; no definite D call. V was shortened by 4 bases and J by 4 bases, with 7 bases between the two germline ends. There are 12 residues in the CDR3. Germline V gene data show CDR1 as SQVTM and CDR2 as ANQGSEA. The CDR3 coding sequence is TGCAGCGTTGCTGTTCTTAATGAAAAACTGTTTTTT. Translating gives CSVAVLNEKLFF. Based on the CDR3 plus reference TRBV29-1 and TRBJ1-4, the full variable domain is SAVISQKPSRDICQRGTSLTIQCQVDSQVTMMFWYRQQPGQSLTLIATANQGSEATYESGFVIDKFPISRPNLTFSTLTVSNMSPEDSSIYLCSVAVLNEKLFFGSGTQLSVL.

This clonotype has a handful of counts. The chain recombines TRBV6-2 or TRBV6-3 with TRBJ1-2; no firm D call. CDR1 is MNHEY, CDR2 SVGEGT, per germline. The CDR3 runs to 14 residues. V lost 6 bases and J lost 7, with 18 bases in between. CDR3 nucleotides: TGTGCCAGCAGCATACGGGGTCCAACAACTGGCTACACCTTC. Translated: CASSIRGPTTGYTF.

This clonotype was counted only a few times. A clone one base away is much larger, so this may be a read error. The chain recombines TRBV15 with TRBJ2-3; no reliable D call. V was shortened by 0 bases and J by 6 bases, with 4 bases between the two germline ends. Germline V gene lookup returns CDR1 LNHNV and CDR2 YYDKDF (reference sequence). This CDR3 has 12 residues. Written as DNA, the CDR3 is TGTGCCACCAGCAGAGATCAGGATACGCAGTATTTT. This codes for CATSRDQDTQYF.

V usage is TRBV5-1 and J usage is TRBJ2-7; a possible D gene is TRBD2 (6 bases). The V end lost 4 bases, the J end lost 3 bases, and 20 bases lay between the germline ends. The CDR3 spans 16 residues. Germline V lookup: CDR1 SGHRS, CDR2 YFSETQ. CDR3 in amino acids: CASSDVREKPIYEQYF. The CDR3 region has the DNA TGCGCCAGCAGCGACGTCCGGGAGAAGCCTATCTACGAGCAGTACTTC. Using reference TRBV5-1 and TRBJ2-7 for the parts outside the CDR3, the full variable domain is KAGVTQTPRYLIKTRGQQVTLSCSPISGHRSVSWYQQTPGQGLQFLFEYFSETQRNKGNFPGRFSGRQFSNSRSEMNVSTLELGDSALYLCASSDVREKPIYEQYFGPGTRLTVT.

The chain links TRBV29-1 to TRBJ1-1; D perhaps matches TRBD1 (6 bases). Germline V gene sequence: CDR1 SQVTM, CDR2 ANQGSEA. The CDR3 covers 16 residues. V was cut by 4 bases and J by 0 bases, with 18 bases left in between. The DNA for the CDR3 is TGCAGCGTTGGGGGGGCTGGCGGGATGATGAACACTGAAGCTTTCTTT. Amino acids: CSVGGAGGMMNTEAFF.

The chain is built from TRBV9 and TRBJ2-1; TRBD1 or TRBD2 may be the D gene (11 bases each). V lost 7 bases and J 2 bases, leaving 31 bases between the germline ends. This CDR3 has 20 residues. The germline gives CDR1 SGDLS, CDR2 YYNGEE. The CDR3 nucleotides read TGTGCCAGCTATCCCACCGGGACAGGGGGACTAGCGGAGACCTACAATGAGCAGTTCTTC. Encoded protein: CASYPTGTGGLAETYNEQFF. Full variable domain (rest looked up from reference TRBV9 and TRBJ2-1): DSGVTQTPKHLITATGQRVTLRCSPRSGDLSVYWYQQSLDQGLQFLIQYYNGEERAKGNILERFSAQQFPDLHSELNLSSLELGDSALYFCASYPTGTGGLAETYNEQFFGPGTRLTVL.

This clonotype was found many times. V usage is TRBV12-3 or TRBV12-4 and J usage is TRBJ1-2; D perhaps matches TRBD1 (5 bases). V was cut by 3 bases and J by 8 bases, with 13 bases left in between. CDR3 length: 13 residues. This chain's CDR3 is CASSLQGVKGYTF. The CDR3 nucleotides are TGTGCCAGCAGTTTGCAAGGGGTTAAAGGCTACACCTTC.

The chain is built from TRBV5-5 and TRBJ2-7; 7 positions match TRBD1. The CDR3 runs to 14 residues. Per germline, CDR1 SGHKS and CDR2 YYEKEE (reference sequence). V shed 0 bases, J shed 3 bases, and the junction held 3 bases outside the gene matches. The CDR3 sequence is CASSLGDRDYEQYF. CDR3 nucleotides: TGTGCCAGCAGCTTGGGGGACAGAGACTACGAGCAGTACTTC.

This clonotype turned up a few times. This rearrangement joins TRBV20-1 to TRBJ2-5; TRBD2 aligns across 9 bases. V was clipped by 2 bases and J by 1 base; unmatched bases: 5. The CDR3 loop spans 15 amino acids. Per germline, CDR1 DFQATT and CDR2 SNEGSKA (reference sequence). CDR3 in amino acids: CSARQAGGFQETQYF. Written as DNA, the CDR3 is TGCAGTGCTAGACAGGCGGGAGGGTTCCAAGAGACCCAGTACTTC.

The chain links TRBV28 to TRBJ1-5; the D is unclear. The germline gives CDR1 MDHEN, CDR2 SYDVKM. This CDR3 is built from 12 residues. Trimming removed 8 bases from V and 3 bases from J, with 8 bases in between. The CDR3 DNA reads as TGTGCCAGCGGAACGCCCAATCAGCCCCAGCATTTT. It is translated as CASGTPNQPQHF.

This clonotype appeared once. The V gene is TRBV27, the J gene TRBJ2-7; 7 bases line up with TRBD2. Germline V gene data show CDR1 as MNHEY and CDR2 as SMNVEV (reference sequence). The CDR3 covers 15 residues. V lost 0 bases, J lost 5 bases, and 7 bases stayed unmatched. The DNA of the CDR3 is TGTGCCAGCAGTTTATCAGGCGGGAGATATAACGAGCAGTACTTC. Its protein is CASSLSGGRYNEQYF.

This chain uses TRBV12-3 or TRBV12-4 with TRBJ1-6; D may be TRBD1 (5 bases). This CDR3 region has 14 residues. The V gene lost 5 bases and the J gene lost 9 bases, with 14 bases spanning the gap. The CDR3 region is CASSNQGVGSPLHF. In nucleotides, the CDR3 is TGTGCCAGCAGTAACCAGGGAGTGGGTTCACCCCTCCACTTT.

This clonotype was seen a few times. DNA for the CDR3: TGTGCCAGCAGGTTCCGGGACAGGGGGCAAGAGCAGTACTTC. Its protein product is CASRFRDRGQEQYF. The chain is built from TRBV12-3 or TRBV12-4 and TRBJ2-7; 12 bases are a match to TRBD1. This CDR3 spans 14 amino acids. V lost 6 bases and J lost 7; bases outside the gene matches: 7.

J is TRBJ2-3 and V is TRBV4-3; TRBD2 aligns across 11 bases. The CDR3 consists of 16 residues. J lost 4 bases, V lost 7 bases, and 10 bases had no gene match. Germline V gene sequence: CDR1 LGHNA, CDR2 YSLEER. DNA for the CDR3: TGCGCCAGCACCCCAACTAGCGGGGGATGGGCAGATACGCAGTATTTT. Translating it yields CASTPTSGGWADTQYF.

The V call is TRBV20-1, the J call TRBJ2-1; 8 positions match TRBD2. The V segment lost 3 bases and the J segment 0 bases; nucleotides outside the gene matches: 4. The CDR3 sequence is 15 residues long. Germline loops: CDR1 DFQATT, CDR2 SNEGSKA (reference sequence). The CDR3 is CSASKAGASYNEQFF. The DNA of the CDR3 is TGCAGTGCTAGCAAAGCGGGGGCCTCCTACAATGAGCAGTTCTTC.

This clonotype was seen at least ten times. This chain links TRBV10-3 with TRBJ2-2; unclear D gene. Germline lookup yields CDR1 ENHRY and CDR2 SYGVKD. The V end lost 10 bases, the J end lost 3 bases, and 12 bases lay between the germline ends. There are 13 residues in the CDR3. For the CDR3, the DNA is TGTGCCACCTCAAGGGCCTACACCGGGGAGCTGTTTTTT. Its translation is CATSRAYTGELFF.

The chain couples TRBV20-1 to TRBJ1-1, with 8 positions matching TRBD1. Germline loops: CDR1 DFQATT, CDR2 SNEGSKA (reference sequence). V gave up 7 bases and J gave up 4 bases; unmatched junction bases: 8. The CDR3 loop spans 13 amino acids. DNA for the CDR3: TGCAGTGACGCGACAGGGGCTGGCACTGAAGCTTTCTTT. It specifies CSDATGAGTEAFF.

This chain joins TRBV7-9 and TRBJ2-7; D unresolved. Per germline, CDR1 SEHNR and CDR2 FQNEAQ (reference sequence). Between the trimmed V and J ends, which lost 5 bases and 2 bases, there was a span of 10 bases. The CDR3 extends over 13 amino acids. CDR3 sequence (DNA): TGTGCCAGCAGCCCCGTTTACGCCTACGAGCAGTACTTC. It encodes CASSPVYAYEQYF.